The 21 T cell receptor beta chains below all came from one sample that was sequenced in a study of OX40 agonist ivuxolimab in advanced cancers. The repertoire was sequenced with immunoSEQ multiplex PCR; TCRdb's copy has only in-frame clones and lacks some. The sample shows 90,000 or so clones, around 90% of them seen only once. The material was CD4+ or CD8+ T cells sorted from blood, obtained in a trial of the OX40 agonist ivuxolimab. The source of these receptors is an adult with an advanced solid tumor such as melanoma, head and neck, liver or kidney cancer.

This sequence joins TRBV7-2 and TRBJ1-1, with 9 bases aligning to TRBD1. This CDR3 is built from 15 residues. Germline loops: CDR1 SGHTA, CDR2 FQGNSA. V shed 5 bases, J shed 5 bases, and the junction held 9 bases outside the gene matches. The CDR3 is CASSQRGQGGTEAFF. For the CDR3, the DNA is TGTGCCAGCAGCCAGCGGGGACAGGGTGGAACTGAAGCTTTCTTT.

The chain links TRBV29-1 to TRBJ2-7; D gene ambiguous. V gave up 0 bases and J gave up 2 bases, with 14 bases separating them. The germline gives CDR1 SQVTM, CDR2 ANQGSEA. The CDR3 is made up of 15 amino acids. The CDR3 DNA is TGCAGCGTTGAAGAGTACAGCGCCGATGCCTACGAGCAGTACTTC. Its protein product is CSVEEYSADAYEQYF.

Details on this clone: The same CDR3 is also encoded by other DNA sequences in this sample. The chain joins TRBV9 to TRBJ2-5, with 13 bases that match TRBD2. The CDR3 is 15 amino acids. The V segment lost 4 bases and the J segment 3 bases; nucleotides outside the gene matches: 3. Per germline, CDR1 SGDLS and CDR2 YYNGEE. CDR3 DNA sequence: TGTGCCAGCAGCATTGGACTAGCGGGAGAAGAGACCCAGTACTTC. Translation gives CASSIGLAGEETQYF.

The rearrangement uses TRBV10-3 and TRBJ2-3; 8 nucleotides agree with TRBD2. The CDR3 is 18 amino acids. Germline trimming cut 3 bases from V and 1 base from J; bases unmatched to any gene: 12. Germline V gene sequence: CDR1 ENHRY, CDR2 SYGVKD. CDR3 amino acids: CAISDFTSSGTGTDTQYF. CDR3 DNA: TGTGCCATCAGTGACTTCACTAGTAGCGGGACGGGCACAGATACGCAGTATTTT.

V is TRBV11-1 and J is TRBJ1-3, with D unclear. The CDR3 consists of 11 residues. Germline V gives CDR1 SGHAT, CDR2 FQDESV (reference sequence). V was clipped by 4 bases and J by 4 bases, with 2 bases between them. The CDR3: CASSYGNTIYF. DNA of the CDR3: TGTGCCAGCAGCTACGGAAACACCATATATTTT.

The chain is built from TRBV6-6 and TRBJ2-7; TRBD1 matches at 7 bases. CDR3 length: 15 residues. Per the germline V gene, CDR1 is MNHNY and CDR2 is SVGAGI (reference sequence). V lost 0 bases and J lost 4; bases outside the gene matches: 6. The CDR3 loop is CASSYSRGHSYEQYF. The CDR3 nucleotides are TGTGCCAGCAGTTACTCGAGGGGGCATAGTTACGAGCAGTACTTC.

This chain links TRBV7-2 with TRBJ1-2; D call uncertain. CDR3 length: 12 residues. The germline V gene encodes CDR1 SGHTA and CDR2 FQGNSA. Trimming took 0 bases from V and 8 from J, leaving 7 bases between them. The CDR3, as DNA: TGTGCCAGCAGCTTAGCCCTGGGGGGCTACACCTTC. It is translated as CASSLALGGYTF.

The chain carries TRBV27 and TRBJ1-2; TRBD1 aligns across 10 bases. The V gene's germline CDR1 is MNHEY and CDR2 SMNVEV (reference sequence). This CDR3 region has 14 residues. The V and J ends lost 8 bases and 4 bases, in that order; junction bases with no gene match: 7. The CDR3 region is CASRGQGTGYGYTF. DNA of the CDR3: TGTGCCAGCCGGGGACAGGGGACGGGCTATGGCTACACCTTC.

This sequence joins TRBV7-6 and TRBJ2-7; 12 bases are shared with TRBD1. The CDR3 contains 15 residues. Germline-derived CDR1 and CDR2 are SGHVS and FNYEAQ. With 5 bases clipped from V and 6 bases from J, the junction kept 8 bases outside the gene matches. CDR3 in amino acids: CASSPHRDRGREQYF. The CDR3 nucleotides read TGTGCCAGCAGCCCTCACCGGGACAGGGGGCGCGAGCAGTACTTC. Based on the CDR3 plus reference TRBV7-6 and TRBJ2-7, the full variable domain is GAGVSQSPRYKVTKRGQDVALRCDPISGHVSLYWYRQALGQGPEFLTYFNYEAQQDKSGLPNDRFSAERPEGSISTLTIQRTEQRDSAMYRCASSPHRDRGREQYFGPGTRLTVT.

V and J are TRBV9 and TRBJ2-3; D might be TRBD1 (5 bases). The CDR3 length is 16 residues. Germline V gene sequence: CDR1 SGDLS, CDR2 YYNGEE. With 2 bases removed from V and 1 base from J, the gap between germline ends came to 14 bases. CDR3: CASSVGLLTGTDTQYF. The CDR3 region has the DNA TGTGCCAGCAGCGTGGGGCTTTTGACAGGCACAGATACGCAGTATTTT.

V usage is TRBV28 and J usage is TRBJ1-1; D not certain. The CDR3 extends over 14 amino acids. With 2 bases removed from V and 1 base from J, the gap between germline ends came to 8 bases. CDR1 is MDHEN and CDR2 is SYDVKM in the germline V gene. CDR3: CASSLTRENTEAFF. The CDR3 DNA reads TGTGCCAGCAGTTTAACTAGGGAGAACACTGAAGCTTTCTTT.

This chain links TRBV7-2 with TRBJ2-2; no firm D call. Germline values: CDR1 SGHTA, CDR2 FQGNSA. The CDR3 is 15 residues long. V was clipped by 0 bases and J by 3 bases, with 8 bases between them. In DNA, the CDR3 is TGTGCCAGCAGCTTAGCGGAGCTCTACACCGGGGAGCTGTTTTTT. It encodes CASSLAELYTGELFF.

This chain uses TRBV5-1 with TRBJ1-6; D remains unclear. This CDR3 region has 16 residues. Trimming took 0 bases from V and 5 from J, leaving 12 bases between them. Germline CDR1 SGHRS, CDR2 YFSETQ. The CDR3, as DNA: TGCGCCAGCAGCTTGGGCGCAGTTACGGATAATTCACCCCTCCACTTT. Its protein is CASSLGAVTDNSPLHF. Combining the CDR3 with reference TRBV5-1 and TRBJ1-6 gives the whole variable domain KAGVTQTPRYLIKTRGQQVTLSCSPISGHRSVSWYQQTPGQGLQFLFEYFSETQRNKGNFPGRFSGRQFSNSRSEMNVSTLELGDSALYLCASSLGAVTDNSPLHFGNGTRLTVT.

This chain links TRBV30 with TRBJ1-1, with D possibly matching TRBD1 (6 bases). The V gene's germline CDR1 is GTSNPN and CDR2 SVGIG (reference sequence). This CDR3 has 15 amino acids. The V gene lost 4 bases and the J gene lost 5 bases, with 20 bases spanning the gap. The CDR3 nucleotides are TGTGCCTGGAAGGGGGGGGCGCCCCCGGGGACTGAAGCTTTCTTT. Protein: CAWKGGAPPGTEAFF.

The rearrangement links TRBV27 to TRBJ2-3, with TRBD1 identical over 9 bases. CDR1 and CDR2 from the germline V gene are MNHEY and SMNVEV (reference sequence). The CDR3 contains 16 residues. The J segment lost 8 bases and the V segment lost 1 base, leaving 10 bases of the junction unmatched. The CDR3 region has the DNA TGTGCCAGCAGTTTATACAGGGGGCAGGGGATGGGTACGCAGTATTTT. Its protein product is CASSLYRGQGMGTQYF.

V is TRBV11-2 and J is TRBJ2-1, with D possibly TRBD2 on 6 matching bases. Germline-derived CDR1 and CDR2 are SGHAT and FQNNGV. The CDR3 runs to 11 residues. The germline V and J ends were trimmed by 3 bases and 12 bases, with 9 bases remaining between them. CDR3 protein: CASSFAGGQFF. CDR3 DNA sequence: TGTGCCAGCAGCTTTGCCGGGGGGCAGTTCTTC.

This sequence joins TRBV23-1 and TRBJ2-5, with 7 bases matching TRBD1. TRBV23-1 counts as an open reading frame of uncertain function. With V trimmed by 6 bases and J by 5 bases, 12 bases remained unmatched. The CDR3 spans 15 residues. CDR3 bases: TGCGCCAGCAGGCCTGGACAGGTGAGGAGCGAGACCCAGTACTTC. Protein: CASRPGQVRSETQYF.

This rearrangement joins TRBV9 to TRBJ2-2; weak D call: TRBD2 (5 bases). Germline-derived CDR1 and CDR2 are SGDLS and YYNGEE. The CDR3 runs 15 residues. Trimming cost V 0 bases and J 5 bases, with 11 bases left between them. The CDR3 DNA follows: TGTGCCAGCAGCGTAGACCGGACTCTAACCGGGGAGCTGTTTTTT. This translates into CASSVDRTLTGELFF.

CDR3 DNA: TGTGCCAGCAGCTTAGGTATGGCTAGCGGAGATACGCAGTATTTT. It translates to CASSLGMASGDTQYF. The chain couples TRBV7-3 to TRBJ2-3; 7 nucleotides agree with TRBD2. The CDR3 extends over 15 amino acids. Unmatched junction bases numbered 7, after V lost 2 bases and J lost 5 bases. Germline CDR1 and CDR2: SGHTA and FQGTGA.

V gene TRBV6-5 combines with J gene TRBJ2-2; possible D gene TRBD1, 5 bases. CDR1 is MNHEY, CDR2 SVGAGI, per germline. The V gene lost 5 bases and the J gene lost 2 bases, with 9 bases spanning the gap. The CDR3 consists of 14 residues. CDR3 coding DNA: TGTGCCAGCAGTAGGGGCCTCAACACCGGGGAGCTGTTTTTT. This translates into CASSRGLNTGELFF.

The rearrangement links TRBV9 to TRBJ2-7, with D possibly being TRBD2 (5 bases). Trimming cost V 0 bases and J 2 bases, with 9 bases left between them. This CDR3 has 14 residues. In germline, CDR1 is SGDLS, CDR2 YYNGEE. As DNA, the CDR3 is TGTGCCAGCAGCGTAGCAGCGGCCCCCTACGAGCAGTACTTC. This encodes CASSVAAAPYEQYF.